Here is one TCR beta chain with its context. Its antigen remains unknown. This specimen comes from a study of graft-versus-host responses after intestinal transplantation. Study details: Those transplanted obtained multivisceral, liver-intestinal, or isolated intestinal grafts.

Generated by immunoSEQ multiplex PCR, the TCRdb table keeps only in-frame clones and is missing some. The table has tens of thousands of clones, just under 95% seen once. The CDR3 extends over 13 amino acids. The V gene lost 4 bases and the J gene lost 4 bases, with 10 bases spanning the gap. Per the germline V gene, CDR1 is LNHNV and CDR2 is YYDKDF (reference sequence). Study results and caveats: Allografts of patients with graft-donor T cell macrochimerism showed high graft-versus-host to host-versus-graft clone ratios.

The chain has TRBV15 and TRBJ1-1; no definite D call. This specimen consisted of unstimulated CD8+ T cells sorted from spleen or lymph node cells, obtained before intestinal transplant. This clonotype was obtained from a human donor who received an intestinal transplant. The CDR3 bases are TGTGCCACCAGCATCTCCTTGGGCACTGAAGCTTTCTTT. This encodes CATSISLGTEAFF.